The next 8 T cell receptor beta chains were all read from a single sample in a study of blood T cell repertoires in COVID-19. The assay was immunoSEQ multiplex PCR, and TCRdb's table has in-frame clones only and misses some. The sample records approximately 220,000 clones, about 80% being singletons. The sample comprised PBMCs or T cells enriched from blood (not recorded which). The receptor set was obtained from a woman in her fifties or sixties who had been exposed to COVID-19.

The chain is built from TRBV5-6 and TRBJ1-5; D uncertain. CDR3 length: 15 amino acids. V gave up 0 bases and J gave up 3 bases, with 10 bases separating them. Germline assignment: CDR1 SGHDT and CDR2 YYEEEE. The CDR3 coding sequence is TGTGCCAGCAGCTTGGACGGCAGGATCAATCAGCCCCAGCATTTT. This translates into CASSLDGRINQPQHF.

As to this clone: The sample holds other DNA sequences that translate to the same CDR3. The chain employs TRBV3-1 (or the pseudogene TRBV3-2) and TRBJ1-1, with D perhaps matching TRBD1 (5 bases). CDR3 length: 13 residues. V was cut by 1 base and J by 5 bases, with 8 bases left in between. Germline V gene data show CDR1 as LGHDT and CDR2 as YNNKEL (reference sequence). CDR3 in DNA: TGTGCCAGCAGCCAAGGGGGCCGGACTGAAGCTTTCTTT. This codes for CASSQGGRTEAFF.

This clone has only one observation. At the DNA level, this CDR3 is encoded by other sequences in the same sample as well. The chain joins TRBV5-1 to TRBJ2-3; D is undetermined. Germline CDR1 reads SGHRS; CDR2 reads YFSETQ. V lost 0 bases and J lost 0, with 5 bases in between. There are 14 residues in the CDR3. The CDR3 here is CASSLGASTDTQYF. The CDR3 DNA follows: TGCGCCAGCAGCTTGGGAGCGAGCACAGATACGCAGTATTTT.

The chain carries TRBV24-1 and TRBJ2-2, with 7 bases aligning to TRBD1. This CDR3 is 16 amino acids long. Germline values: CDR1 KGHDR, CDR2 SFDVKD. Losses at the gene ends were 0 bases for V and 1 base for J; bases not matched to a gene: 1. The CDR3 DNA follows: TGTGCCACCAGTGATTTGAGGACAGGGAACACCGGGGAGCTGTTTTTT. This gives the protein CATSDLRTGNTGELFF.

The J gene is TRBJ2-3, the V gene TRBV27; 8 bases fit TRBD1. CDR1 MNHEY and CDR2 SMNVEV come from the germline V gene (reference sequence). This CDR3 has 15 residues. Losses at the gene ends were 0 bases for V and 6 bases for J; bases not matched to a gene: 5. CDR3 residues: CASSLSRGPADTQYF. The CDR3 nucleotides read TGTGCCAGCAGTTTATCCAGGGGGCCGGCGGATACGCAGTATTTT.

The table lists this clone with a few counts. The CDR3 spells CASSMNSPNEKLFF. The CDR3 DNA is TGTGCCAGTAGTATGAACAGCCCAAATGAAAAACTGTTTTTT. The V gene is TRBV19, the J gene TRBJ1-4; D is ambiguous. Germline V lookup: CDR1 LNHDA, CDR2 SQIVND (reference sequence). The V gene lost 3 bases and the J gene lost 5 bases, with 10 bases spanning the gap. CDR3 size: 14 residues.

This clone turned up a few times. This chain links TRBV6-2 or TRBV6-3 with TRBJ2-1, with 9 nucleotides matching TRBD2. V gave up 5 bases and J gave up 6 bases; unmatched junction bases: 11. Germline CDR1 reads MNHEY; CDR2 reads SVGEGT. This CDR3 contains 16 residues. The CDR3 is CASSPFAGGRFNEQFF. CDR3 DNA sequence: TGTGCCAGCAGTCCCTTTGCGGGGGGGCGATTCAATGAGCAGTTCTTC.

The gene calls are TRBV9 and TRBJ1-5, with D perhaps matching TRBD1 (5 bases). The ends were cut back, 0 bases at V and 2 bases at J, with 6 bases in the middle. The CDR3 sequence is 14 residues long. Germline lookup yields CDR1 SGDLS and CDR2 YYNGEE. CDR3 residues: CASSVAGGNQPQHF. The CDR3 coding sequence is TGTGCCAGCAGCGTAGCGGGGGGCAATCAGCCCCAGCATTTT. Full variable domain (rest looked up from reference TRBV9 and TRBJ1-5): DSGVTQTPKHLITATGQRVTLRCSPRSGDLSVYWYQQSLDQGLQFLIQYYNGEERAKGNILERFSAQQFPDLHSELNLSSLELGDSALYFCASSVAGGNQPQHFGDGTRLSIL.